This T cell receptor (beta chain) was recorded in a study of cytomegalovirus exposure and HLA in healthy donors. With 60 Vbeta and 13 Jbeta primers, the PCR was carried out. The table came from immunoSEQ multiplex PCR; TCRdb's copy has only in-frame clones and leaves some out. The sample has 150,000 to 180,000 clones, roughly three quarters seen once. V was cut by 11 bases and J by 5 bases, with 19 bases left in between. This CDR3 has 14 amino acids. Germline assignment: CDR1 LNHDA and CDR2 SQIVND (reference sequence). The sequenced sample was PBMCs. The clonotype originates from a man aged 30 to 45 in good health and CMV-seropositive. V usage is TRBV19 and J usage is TRBJ2-1; D may be TRBD2 (6 bases). Here the CDR3 reads CAPAGGSVNNEQFF. CDR3 bases: TGTGCCCCAGCTGGGGGGTCGGTAAACAATGAGCAGTTCTTC.